One and the same sample provided the 12 T cell receptor beta chains below, sequenced in a study of CD8+CD57+ T cells in acquired aplastic anemia. TCR beta VDJ and CDR3 profiling used genomic DNA as template. TCRdb redid the calling of the reads with MiXCR, one entry per CDR3 protein. The sample has about 100,000 distinct CDR3 sequences, roughly 51% seen once. The source material was sorted CD4+, CD8+, or CD8+CD57+ T cells (not recorded which) from PBMCs. These receptors originate from a human donor in good health, serving as a control.

This sequence joins TRBV7-3 and TRBJ1-2; tentatively, D is TRBD1 (5 bases). V was cut by 5 bases and J by 6 bases, with 19 bases left in between. The CDR3 is made up of 15 amino acids. The germline V gene has CDR1 SGHTA and CDR2 FQGTGA. CDR3 in DNA: TGTGCCAGCAGCGACCGGGACGGACCTATGGATGGCTACACCTTC. Protein product: CASSDRDGPMDGYTF.

The genes are TRBV15 and TRBJ2-7, with D uncertain. The CDR3 extends over 14 amino acids. Trimming removed 0 bases from V and 12 bases from J, with 18 bases in between. Germline V gives CDR1 LNHNV, CDR2 YYDKDF (reference sequence). The CDR3 loop reads CATSRDMPPTASYF. DNA of the CDR3: TGTGCCACCAGCAGAGACATGCCCCCGACCGCTTCGTACTTC.

The V call is TRBV7-2, the J call TRBJ1-2; D is undetermined. Germline CDR1 and CDR2: SGHTA and FQGNSA. The CDR3 loop spans 13 amino acids. Deletions cut 5 bases from V and 4 bases from J, with 11 bases between. In DNA, the CDR3 is TGTGCCAGCAGCATAGACACCACCTATGGCTACACCTTC. Its protein is CASSIDTTYGYTF.

The CDR3 bases are TGCAGCGTTGCGGGGGGGTCCGGGGAGCTGTTTTTT. Translating gives CSVAGGSGELFF. The gene calls are TRBV29-1 and TRBJ2-2; 8 bases are shared with TRBD2. This CDR3 has 12 amino acids. Trimming cost V 4 bases and J 6 bases; bases outside gene matches: 1. CDR1 is SQVTM and CDR2 is ANQGSEA in the germline V gene.

The rearrangement links TRBV25-1 to TRBJ1-4, with D possibly matching TRBD1 (6 bases). V gave up 1 base and J gave up 7 bases, with 13 bases separating them. The CDR3 extends over 15 amino acids. Germline values: CDR1 MGHDK, CDR2 SYGVNS. The CDR3 here is CASSESTGTGEKLFF. The CDR3 DNA follows: TGTGCCAGCAGTGAATCGACAGGTACGGGTGAAAAACTGTTTTTT.

This clonotype occurred once. J is TRBJ1-2 and V is TRBV24-1; D gene ambiguous. The CDR3 runs 14 residues. V lost 6 bases and J 4 bases, leaving 14 bases between the germline ends. The V gene's germline CDR1 is KGHDR and CDR2 SFDVKD. This chain's CDR3 is CATSYGGRSYGYTF. The CDR3 DNA sequence: TGTGCCACCAGTTACGGCGGACGGAGCTATGGCTACACCTTC.

This chain uses TRBV29-1 with TRBJ1-2; TRBD1 aligns across 9 bases. V dropped 6 bases and J dropped 3; count of bases not matched to a gene: 5. CDR3 length equals 13 residues. Germline assignment: CDR1 SQVTM and CDR2 ANQGSEA. The chain's CDR3 is CSVGTGLDYGYTF. CDR3 nucleotide sequence: TGCAGCGTGGGGACAGGGTTGGACTATGGCTACACCTTC.

This clonotype has at least ten counts. The V and J genes are TRBV2 and TRBJ1-2; no firm D call. The germline V gene encodes CDR1 SNHLY and CDR2 FYNNEI. V lost 4 bases and J 7 bases, leaving 13 bases between the germline ends. The CDR3 spans 13 residues. CDR3 protein: CASSGSGRLGYTF. In nucleotides, the CDR3 is TGTGCCAGCAGTGGTTCCGGTCGTCTTGGCTACACCTTC.

The chain joins TRBV6-2 or TRBV6-3 to TRBJ1-1; D remains unclear. Germline V gives CDR1 MNHEY, CDR2 SVGEGT. The CDR3 has 13 amino acids. V was trimmed by 7 bases and J by 0 bases, leaving 9 bases between them. The DNA for the CDR3 is TGTGCCAGCATAACAGACCTGAACACTGAAGCTTTCTTT. Translated: CASITDLNTEAFF.

The rearrangement uses TRBV7-3 and TRBJ2-7, with D maybe TRBD1 (6 bases). V lost 6 bases and J lost 6, with 9 bases in between. The CDR3 extends over 11 amino acids. Germline loops: CDR1 SGHTA, CDR2 FQGTGA. CDR3 loop: CASSIRGEQYF. DNA for the CDR3: TGTGCCAGCAGTATCAGGGGCGAGCAGTACTTC.

The V call is TRBV5-1, the J call TRBJ2-5; D is perhaps TRBD2 (7 bases). The CDR3 is 14 residues long. The V end lost 3 bases, the J end lost 2 bases, and 11 bases lay between the germline ends. Germline V gives CDR1 SGHRS, CDR2 YFSETQ. CDR3 nucleotide sequence: TGCGCCAGCAGCTGGGGGGGGCCGCAAGAGACCCAGTACTTC. Amino acids: CASSWGGPQETQYF.

This CDR3 is CASSLSVNTEAFF. As DNA, the CDR3 is TGTGCCAGCAGTTTAAGCGTAAACACTGAAGCTTTCTTT. The chain is built from TRBV27 and TRBJ1-1; no clear D. Trimming cost V 2 bases and J 2 bases, with 6 bases left between them. Looked up from germline, CDR1 is MNHEY and CDR2 is SMNVEV (reference sequence). The CDR3 extends over 13 amino acids.